The rows below give T cell receptor beta chains drawn from one sample of a study of blood T cell repertoires in COVID-19. Profiled with immunoSEQ multiplex PCR; TCRdb holds only in-frame clones, not every one. The sample has approximately 22,000 clones, 75% to 95% seen once. The sequenced material came from peripheral blood. These receptors came from a man between 65 and 85 years old with active COVID-19. Both conserved end residues are part of each CDR3. A D gene is named only where the DNA matches it firmly. Expanded clones are given a class, and other clones once, few, many or no size at all.

.	.	TRBV6-6	TRBJ1-5	CASSSGTHHQPQHF	TGTGCCAGCAGCTCCGGGACACACCATCAGCCCCAGCATTTT
.	.	TRBV6-2/TRBV6-3	TRBJ2-2	CASSSYGGDWTGELFF	TGTGCCAGCAGTTCCTACGGGGGAGATTGGACCGGGGAGCTGTTTTTT
TRBD1	.	TRBV10-3	TRBJ1-6	CAISDPGQGHSPLHF	TGTGCCATCAGTGACCCGGGACAGGGTCATTCACCCCTCCACTTT
.	few	TRBV24-1	TRBJ2-5	CATSDAGVETQYF	TGTGCCACCAGTGATGCAGGGGTGGAGACCCAGTACTTC
TRBD2	.	TRBV19	TRBJ2-3	CASRSGGLGDTQYF	TGTGCCAGTAGATCGGGGGGGCTTGGAGATACGCAGTATTTT
.	.	TRBV30	TRBJ1-6	CAWSYGQGLRSYNSPLHF	TGTGCCTGGAGTTACGGGCAGGGTCTCCGCTCCTATAATTCACCCCTCCACTTT
.	.	TRBV7-8	TRBJ1-3	CASSLRDTIYF	TGTGCCAGCAGCTTACGGGACACCATATATTTT
.	.	TRBV6-1	TRBJ1-5	CASSDAGWGNQPQHF	TGTGCCAGCAGTGATGCCGGGTGGGGCAATCAGCCCCAGCATTTT
.	.	TRBV19	TRBJ1-3	CASTPTGQISGNTIYF	TGTGCCAGTACCCCCACTGGGCAAATCTCTGGAAACACCATATATTTT
.	.	TRBV2	TRBJ1-4	CASSADSPLGEKLFF	TGTGCCAGCAGTGCCGACAGCCCCCTGGGTGAAAAACTGTTTTTT
.	once	TRBV3-1/TRBV3-2	TRBJ2-7	CASSPTLGPTGEQYF	TGTGCCAGCAGCCCCACCTTAGGCCCGACAGGCGAGCAGTACTTC
.	few	TRBV4-2	TRBJ2-2	CASSQDPLTGELFF	TGTGCCAGCAGCCAAGATCCTCTCACCGGGGAGCTGTTTTTT
TRBD1	.	TRBV9	TRBJ1-2	CASSHGTANYGYTF	TGTGCCAGCAGCCACGGGACAGCCAACTATGGCTACACCTTC
TRBD2	.	TRBV7-7	TRBJ2-3	CASSLGVAGGTDTQYF	TGTGCCAGCAGCTTAGGGGTAGCGGGAGGAACAGATACGCAGTATTTT
TRBD1	.	TRBV9	TRBJ2-7	CASSGPGQGYEQYF	TGTGCCAGCAGCGGACCGGGACAGGGCTACGAGCAGTACTTC
TRBD1	.	TRBV5-1	TRBJ1-1	CASSLGTSTGAEAFF	TGCGCCAGCAGCCTGGGCACGTCGACAGGGGCTGAAGCTTTCTTT
TRBD1	.	TRBV14	TRBJ2-1	CASSQGTGVYNEQFF	TGTGCCAGCAGCCAAGGGACAGGGGTCTACAATGAGCAGTTCTTC
TRBD2	.	TRBV6-6	TRBJ2-2	CASSYSGGATGELFF	TGTGCCAGCAGTTACTCGGGAGGGGCCACCGGGGAGCTGTTTTTT
.	.	TRBV7-2	TRBJ2-1	CASSRQGGVKVNEQFF	TGTGCCAGCAGCCGGCAGGGGGGAGTAAAAGTCAATGAGCAGTTCTTC
.	.	TRBV28	TRBJ1-2	CASSLKGAGYTF	TGTGCCAGCAGTTTAAAGGGAGCTGGCTACACCTTC
.	few	TRBV2	TRBJ2-7	CASSDSENSYEQYF	TGTGCCAGCAGTGACAGTGAAAACTCCTACGAGCAGTACTTC
TRBD2	.	TRBV10-2	TRBJ2-1	CASRNGGRILYNEQFF	TGCGCCAGCAGAAATGGCGGGAGAATCTTATACAATGAGCAGTTCTTC
TRBD1	few	TRBV6-2/TRBV6-3	TRBJ1-1	CASSYSRTGISNTEAFF	TGTGCCAGCAGTTACTCTCGGACAGGGATCTCGAACACTGAAGCTTTCTTT
.	.	TRBV6-2/TRBV6-3	TRBJ2-7	CASSSPGLRYEQYF	TGTGCCAGCAGTTCCCCGGGACTCCGCTACGAGCAGTACTTC
TRBD1	.	TRBV28	TRBJ2-7	CASTPPGDRGRNEQYF	TGTGCCAGCACTCCCCCTGGGGACAGGGGGCGCAACGAGCAGTACTTC
TRBD2	.	TRBV5-5	TRBJ2-7	CASSPRGAGGREQYF	TGTGCCAGCAGCCCTCGAGGAGCGGGAGGGCGGGAGCAGTACTTC
TRBD1	once	TRBV19	TRBJ1-4	CASSPQTGGPTNEKLFF	TGTGCCAGTAGTCCTCAGACAGGGGGCCCGACTAATGAAAAACTGTTTTTT
TRBD2	.	TRBV2	TRBJ2-5	CASSSGLAGKETQYF	TGTGCCAGCAGTTCCGGACTAGCGGGAAAAGAGACCCAGTACTTC
.	once	TRBV5-6	TRBJ2-1	CASSVNNEQFF	TGTGCCAGCAGCGTCAACAATGAGCAGTTCTTC
.	.	TRBV7-2	TRBJ2-2	CASSLERDTGELFF	TGTGCCAGCAGCTTAGAGCGGGACACCGGGGAGCTGTTTTTT